This T cell receptor (beta chain) is from a study of blood T cell repertoires in COVID-19. Whole-study context: Sample material is recorded as cDNA or gDNA derived from T cells, B-cell-depleted T cells, or PBMCs.

The sample holds one count of this clone. Germline values: CDR1 SGHVS, CDR2 FNYEAQ. The CDR3 contains 15 residues. With 2 bases removed from V and 2 bases from J, the gap between germline ends came to 7 bases. This table comes from immunoSEQ multiplex PCR, and its TCRdb copy is limited to in-frame clones, with some not included. The data show around 170,000 clones, roughly 86% seen once. This rearrangement joins TRBV7-6 to TRBJ2-6; D may be TRBD1 (6 bases). The sample taken for sequencing was peripheral blood. This clonotype was obtained from a man between 60 and 75 years old with COVID-19, enrolled during active disease. The CDR3 region is CASSLSGAGANVLTF. CDR3 DNA sequence: TGTGCCAGCAGCTTATCAGGGGCTGGGGCCAACGTCCTGACTTTC.